Listed below are T cell receptor beta chains from one sample, sequenced in a study of PD-1 blockade in classical Hodgkin lymphoma. Here immunoSEQ multiplex PCR was the method, and the copy in TCRdb shows in-frame clones only, minus some. The top ten hold over 8% of the sample, which has roughly 100,000 clones, about three quarters seen once. This specimen was peripheral blood mononuclear cells (PBMCs), taken before the fourth cycle of nivolumab. These receptor sequences come from a human donor with classical Hodgkin lymphoma. CDR3s include the opening cysteine and the closing phenylalanine or tryptophan. A D gene is named only where the DNA matches it firmly. Size tells how often a clone was seen (once, few, many) or the class of an expanded clone, and some rows leave it out.

v_gene	abundance	len	d_gene	j_gene	CDR3nt	CDR3aa
TRBV11-3	-	13	-	TRBJ2-3	TGTGCCAGCCGAGGCGGGGGCACAGATACGCAGTATTTT	CASRGGGTDTQYF
TRBV19	-	15	TRBD1	TRBJ2-3	TGTGCCAGTACTCCACAGGGGGCCAGCACAGATACGCAGTATTTT	CASTPQGASTDTQYF
TRBV6-5	-	13	-	TRBJ1-1	TGTGCCACCTCCGCCTGGAGTCGCACTGAAGCTTTCTTT	CATSAWSRTEAFF
TRBV4-3	-	15	-	TRBJ2-3	TGCGCCAGCAGCCAAGATGGAGGTAGCGAACATACGCAGTATTTT	CASSQDGGSEHTQYF
TRBV30	-	13	-	TRBJ1-5	TGTGCCTGGAATACAAATCGCAATCAGCCCCAGCATTTT	CAWNTNRNQPQHF
TRBV6-1	-	15	-	TRBJ1-3	TGTGCCAGCAGTGAAAGAGTACCCTCTGGAAACACCATATATTTT	CASSERVPSGNTIYF
TRBV20-1	-	11	-	TRBJ2-7	TGCAGTGCTAGCACTAGAGACGAGCAGTACTTC	CSASTRDEQYF
TRBV7-9	-	14	-	TRBJ1-1	TGTGCCAGCAGCTTATTTGGCAGTAACACTGAAGCTTTCTTT	CASSLFGSNTEAFF
TRBV7-9	-	11	-	TRBJ2-7	TGTGCCAGCAGCTTAGGGGCAGGGCAGTACTTC	CASSLGAGQYF
TRBV6-6	-	15	-	TRBJ1-5	TGTGCCAGCAGTTACTCGTCCAGCAGCAATCAGCCCCAGCATTTT	CASSYSSSSNQPQHF
TRBV6-1	-	14	-	TRBJ2-7	TGTGCCAGCAGTGAACAGAGAAATTCCTACGAGCAGTACTTC	CASSEQRNSYEQYF
TRBV7-9	-	15	TRBD1	TRBJ1-1	TGTGCCAGCAGCTCAGGACAGGGGGCGCGGCCTGAAGCTTTCTTT	CASSSGQGARPEAFF
TRBV5-1	few	17	TRBD1	TRBJ2-7	TGCGCCAGCAGCTTGGCATCTTCCGGGACAGTAGCCTACGAGCAGTACTTC	CASSLASSGTVAYEQYF
TRBV27	few	20	TRBD1	TRBJ2-6	TGTGCCAGCAGTCTCCGATTTACAGGGACAGATTCCTCTGGGGCCAACGTCCTGACTTTC	CASSLRFTGTDSSGANVLTF
TRBV10-3	-	13	-	TRBJ2-3	TGTGCCATCACCGGGCTGTCCACAGATACGCAGTATTTT	CAITGLSTDTQYF
TRBV7-8	-	19	TRBD2	TRBJ2-2	TGTGCCAGCAGCTTAGCCCGAGGACTAGCGGGAGGGATCACCGGGGAGCTGTTTTTT	CASSLARGLAGGITGELFF
TRBV1	-	15	-	TRBJ2-2	TGCACCAGCAGCCTGAGGCTACCGAACACCGGGGAGCTGTTTTTT	CTSSLRLPNTGELFF
TRBV18	-	15	-	TRBJ1-1	TGTGCCAGCTCACCCGAGAGACAGGTGAACACTGAAGCTTTCTTT	CASSPERQVNTEAFF
TRBV6-6	-	13	-	TRBJ1-2	TGTGCCAGCACCCCAGAAACATACTATGGCTACACCTTC	CASTPETYYGYTF
TRBV5-8	-	15	-	TRBJ2-3	TGTGCCAGCAGCTTGGGAGGATTCGGCAAAGATACGCAGTATTTT	CASSLGGFGKDTQYF
TRBV7-3	-	15	-	TRBJ2-1	TGTGCCAGCAGCTTAAGTGGAGGGTATTTAAATGAGCAGTTCTTC	CASSLSGGYLNEQFF
TRBV9	once	15	TRBD1	TRBJ2-2	TGTGCCAGCAGCATCAGGACAGGGAAAACCGGGGAGCTGTTTTTT	CASSIRTGKTGELFF
TRBV5-1	-	14	-	TRBJ2-4	TGCGCCAGCAGCCTATTAGGGGGGGTTAACATTCAGTACTTC	CASSLLGGVNIQYF
TRBV7-2	-	14	TRBD2	TRBJ2-7	TGTGCCAGCAGCATAGCGGGAGGCCTCTACGAGCAGTACTTC	CASSIAGGLYEQYF
TRBV27	-	12	-	TRBJ1-2	TGTGCCAGCAGGCCCCCTAACTATGGCTACACCTTC	CASRPPNYGYTF
TRBV4-1	few	13	-	TRBJ2-3	TGCGCCAGCAGCCCCTCCCGGCAAGATACGCAGTATTTT	CASSPSRQDTQYF
TRBV4-2	-	19	-	TRBJ2-5	TGTGCCAGCAGCCAAGCAACTGGAGTCAAGGGGCTACGCGAAGAGACCCAGTACTTC	CASSQATGVKGLREETQYF
TRBV30	-	15	TRBD2	TRBJ2-5	TGTGCCTGGAGTGTACGTCGGGAGGGGGTGGAGACCCAGTACTTC	CAWSVRREGVETQYF
TRBV9	-	13	-	TRBJ2-3	TGTGCCAGCAGCGTAGGGCTCGCAGATACGCAGTATTTT	CASSVGLADTQYF
TRBV19	-	17	TRBD1	TRBJ1-2	TGTGCCAGTACCCCAAGGCGGGATACAGGGGGCCTCTATGGCTACACCTTC	CASTPRRDTGGLYGYTF
TRBV10-3	-	16	TRBD2	TRBJ2-1	TGTGCCATCAGTGAGTCGAAGACTAGCGCCTACAATGAGCAGTTCTTC	CAISESKTSAYNEQFF
TRBV7-9	many	15	-	TRBJ2-7	TGTGCCAGCAGCCCGACAGGATTTAGCTCCTACGAGCAGTACTTC	CASSPTGFSSYEQYF
TRBV19	-	14	-	TRBJ2-2	TGTGCCAGTAAGCGGGACATCCACACCGGGGAGCTGTTTTTT	CASKRDIHTGELFF
TRBV5-1	many	13	-	TRBJ1-4	TGCGCCAGCAGCCGGGCCAATAATGAAAAACTGTTTTTT	CASSRANNEKLFF
TRBV27	-	15	TRBD1	TRBJ2-7	TGTGCCAGCAGTTATAGGACAGGGCTTACCTACGAGCAGTACTTC	CASSYRTGLTYEQYF